The 25 T cell receptor beta chains below come from one sample, sequenced in a study of identical twins (dated by TCRdb to about 2016). The library was generated by 5' RACE. Sequencing used an Illumina HiSeq 2000. TCRdb reran the public reads through fastp at Q25 and MiXCR, keeping productive beta chains. Rows merge per CDR3 protein into single entries with the most common DNA and genes. The sample table contains about 280,000 distinct CDR3 sequences; only one count was recorded for about 8.9% of them. Clones ranked in the top ten supply about 2.1% of the sample. This sample also appeared in a second study, on yellow fever vaccine responses in identical twins.

The specimen sequenced was memory (CD45RO+) T cells sorted from blood. The cell subset or site label for this specimen denotes: CD45RO+ enriched T cells. The receptors originated from a woman aged 18-29 years in good health.

This clonotype appeared many times. The V gene is TRBV27, the J gene TRBJ2-1, with D unresolved. CDR3 length equals 15 residues. The germline gives CDR1 MNHEY, CDR2 SMNVEV (reference sequence). V lost 4 bases, J lost 5 bases, and 15 bases lay in between. The CDR3 nucleotides read TGTGCCAGCAGTTCCCTTAGTAATCGGGACAATGAGCAGTTCTTC. Translated, it gives CASSSLSNRDNEQFF.

The table lists this clonotype with a few counts. The chain couples TRBV12-3 or TRBV12-4 to TRBJ1-2; possible D gene TRBD1, 6 bases. The CDR3 loop spans 12 amino acids. The V end lost 5 bases, the J end lost 7 bases, and 11 bases lay between the germline ends. In nucleotides, the CDR3 is TGTGCCAGCAGTCACGGACAGATTGGCTACACCTTC. This translates into CASSHGQIGYTF.

At least ten counts were recorded for this clonotype. The V call is TRBV9, the J call TRBJ2-3; TRBD2 agrees at 10 bases. The CDR3 loop spans 16 amino acids. V trimming: 5 bases; J trimming: 4 bases; junction bases outside the gene matches: 10. Germline lookup yields CDR1 SGDLS and CDR2 YYNGEE. For the CDR3, the DNA is TGTGCCAGCAGTCAAAGGAGCGGGAGGGGCGCAGATACGCAGTATTTT. This sequence encodes CASSQRSGRGADTQYF.

V gene TRBV4-1 combines with J gene TRBJ1-5; TRBD1 is a possible D gene (6 bases). CDR1 and CDR2 (germline): MGHRA, YSYEKL. The CDR3 length is 15 residues. Trimming removed 3 bases from V and 4 bases from J, with 13 bases in between. The CDR3 reads CASSQSWTVNQPQHF. Here the CDR3 DNA reads TGCGCCAGCAGCCAGTCCTGGACAGTTAATCAGCCCCAGCATTTT.

This clonotype was found a few times. Here the CDR3 DNA reads TGTGCCAGCAGGAGGGGGAGAGAGCCTTCCTACAATGAGCAGTTCTTC. Translated: CASRRGREPSYNEQFF. The rearrangement links TRBV28 to TRBJ2-1; possible D gene TRBD1, 6 bases. The CDR3 contains 16 residues. The ends were cut back, 6 bases at V and 1 base at J, with 16 bases in the middle. The germline V gene has CDR1 MDHEN and CDR2 SYDVKM.

The CDR3 DNA sequence: TGTGCCAGCAGCTCGGTCGACAGGGCAGAGACCCAGTACTTC. It yields the protein CASSSVDRAETQYF. The chain is built from TRBV7-2 and TRBJ2-5, with 7 bases identical to TRBD1. J lost 4 bases, V lost 4 bases, and 6 bases had no gene match. The CDR3 contains 14 residues. Germline V CDR1 and CDR2: SGHTA, FQGNSA.

The V gene is TRBV15, the J gene TRBJ1-1; TRBD1 agrees at 10 bases. The CDR3 spans 15 residues. CDR1 is LNHNV and CDR2 is YYDKDF in the germline V gene (reference sequence). Trimming at V came to 5 bases and at J to 1 base, leaving 4 bases not matched to a gene. The CDR3 sequence is CATSRWTGGNTEAFF. The CDR3 coding sequence is TGTGCCACCAGCCGCTGGACAGGGGGGAACACTGAAGCTTTCTTT.

The sample holds many counts of this clonotype. V gene TRBV25-1 combines with J gene TRBJ1-2; D remains ambiguous. The V and J ends lost 2 bases and 7 bases respectively, with 11 bases between them. The CDR3 contains 13 residues. Per germline, CDR1 MGHDK and CDR2 SYGVNS. DNA for the CDR3: TGTGCCAGCAGTGAAAAGGGCAGAGGTGGCTACACCTTC. Translated, it gives CASSEKGRGGYTF.

In this sample, this clonotype turned up a few times. The V and J genes are TRBV10-3 and TRBJ2-7, with 10 bases aligning to TRBD2. The V gene end was trimmed by 10 bases and the J gene end by 3 bases; junction bases not matched to a gene: 9. The CDR3 loop spans 14 amino acids. The germline V gene has CDR1 ENHRY and CDR2 SYGVKD. CDR3 protein: CATVSGLAVYEQYF. Here the CDR3 DNA reads TGTGCCACCGTCTCAGGACTAGCGGTCTACGAGCAGTACTTC.

This clonotype was found a few times. This sequence joins TRBV3-1 and TRBJ2-1, with D tentatively TRBD2 (6 bases). The CDR3 sequence is 15 residues long. Germline V gene lookup returns CDR1 LGHDT and CDR2 YNNKEL (reference sequence). V shed 6 bases and J shed 2 bases, with 14 bases lying between them. The CDR3 DNA is TGTGCCAGCAGTGGAGGGACTGGAACCTACAATGAGCAGTTCTTC. It encodes CASSGGTGTYNEQFF.

This clonotype turned up a few times. The chain carries TRBV3-1 and TRBJ2-1; 8 positions match TRBD2. There are 17 residues in the CDR3. The V gene's germline CDR1 is LGHDT and CDR2 YNNKEL (reference sequence). The junction had 15 bases not matched to a gene; V was cut back by 5 bases and J by 6 bases. CDR3 residues: CASSTRILAAVSNEQFF. The DNA for the CDR3 is TGTGCCAGCAGCACCCGCATACTAGCGGCAGTTAGCAATGAGCAGTTCTTC.

This clonotype has just a few counts. This chain connects TRBV20-1 to TRBJ2-7, with 10 positions matching TRBD2. V shed 7 bases and J 6 bases; nucleotides not matched to a gene: 6. The CDR3 is 12 amino acids. Germline loops: CDR1 DFQATT, CDR2 SNEGSKA (reference sequence). The CDR3 here is CSVSSGSREQYF. In DNA form, the CDR3 reads TGCAGTGTCTCTAGCGGGAGTCGCGAGCAGTACTTC.

The gene calls are TRBV6-7 and TRBJ2-5, with D perhaps matching TRBD2 (7 bases). TRBV6-7 is recorded as an ORF, its role being uncertain. The V end was cut by 6 bases, the J end by 2 bases, with 22 bases between. The CDR3 has 17 amino acids. In DNA, the CDR3 is TGTGCCAGCAGCCCACGGAGAAGGGGAGGGGGACAAGAGACCCAGTACTTC. Translation gives CASSPRRRGGGQETQYF.

Only a few counts were recorded for this clonotype. The rearrangement joins TRBV20-1 to TRBJ2-3, with 12 bases matching TRBD2. Trimming cost V 3 bases and J 5 bases; bases outside gene matches: 9. Germline CDR1 is DFQATT and CDR2 is SNEGSKA (reference sequence). The CDR3 extends over 16 amino acids. DNA for the CDR3: TGCAGTGCTAGGGCCACTAGCGGGGGGCTGGGAGATACGCAGTATTTT. It specifies CSARATSGGLGDTQYF.

This clonotype came up once. This chain uses TRBV2 with TRBJ2-2; TRBD2 matches 8 bases. This CDR3 comprises 16 residues. Germline CDR1 and CDR2: SNHLY and FYNNEI. The V segment lost 6 bases and the J segment 0 bases; nucleotides outside the gene matches: 6. CDR3 sequence (DNA): TGTGCCAGCAGCCGAGCGGGGGCGACGAACACCGGGGAGCTGTTTTTT. Translating gives CASSRAGATNTGELFF. Full variable domain (remainder filled in from reference TRBV2 and TRBJ2-2): EPEVTQTPSHQVTQMGQEVILRCVPISNHLYFYWYRQILGQKVEFLVSFYNNEISEKSEIFDDQFSVERPDGSNFTLKIRSTKLEDSAMYFCASSRAGATNTGELFFGEGSRLTVL.

This clonotype was picked up a small number of times. V is TRBV10-3 and J is TRBJ2-7; either TRBD1 or TRBD2 may fit D (5 bases each). CDR1 and CDR2 from the germline V gene are ENHRY and SYGVKD. Trimming stripped 3 bases from V and 10 bases from J, with 13 bases between. This CDR3 spans 12 amino acids. DNA of the CDR3: TGTGCCATCAGTGAAGGGGACGGACGTCAGTACTTC. Translated: CAISEGDGRQYF.

This clonotype was detected only a few times. The V gene is TRBV11-2, the J gene TRBJ2-7, with 11 bases fitting TRBD2. Unmatched junction bases numbered 8, after V lost 5 bases and J lost 8 bases. CDR1 and CDR2 from the germline V gene are SGHAT and FQNNGV. This CDR3 is built from 14 residues. The CDR3 region has the DNA TGTGCCAGCAGCCAACCCGGGACTAGCGGAAAGCAGTACTTC. Its translation is CASSQPGTSGKQYF. Full variable domain (remainder filled in from reference TRBV11-2 and TRBJ2-7): EAGVAQSPRYKIIEKRQSVAFWCNPISGHATLYWYQQILGQGPKLLIQFQNNGVVDDSQLPKDRFSAERLKGVDSTLKIQPAKLEDSAVYLCASSQPGTSGKQYFGPGTRLTVT.

This clonotype turned up a few times. The chain carries TRBV7-2 and TRBJ2-4; 14 nucleotides align to TRBD2. Germline V gene lookup returns CDR1 SGHTA and CDR2 FQGNSA. The CDR3 is 16 amino acids. Trimming removed 0 bases from V and 9 bases from J; junction bases left unmatched: 4. The CDR3 is CASSLATGLAGVIQYF. CDR3 nucleotides: TGTGCCAGCAGCTTAGCGACGGGACTAGCGGGAGTCATTCAGTACTTC.

This clonotype came up a few times. The rearrangement joins TRBV29-1 to TRBJ2-3; TRBD2 might be the D (5 bases). The V gene's germline CDR1 is SQVTM and CDR2 ANQGSEA. Trimming took 4 bases from V and 4 from J, leaving 15 bases between them. This CDR3 is 14 amino acids long. CDR3 DNA sequence: TGCAGCGTTGCGACTTCGGGGTCCTCAGATACGCAGTATTTT. Its translation is CSVATSGSSDTQYF.

This clonotype came up a few times. This chain connects TRBV4-1 to TRBJ2-1; D is uncertain. Trimming pared 5 bases from V and 0 bases from J, leaving 14 bases between. From germline, CDR1 is MGHRA and CDR2 YSYEKL. The length of the CDR3 is 16 residues. CDR3 nucleotides: TGCGCCAGCAGCTTGCGACACCCGAGCTCCTACAATGAGCAGTTCTTC. Its protein is CASSLRHPSSYNEQFF.

In this sample, this clonotype turned up many times. This rearrangement joins TRBV5-1 to TRBJ2-7; tentatively, D is TRBD1 or TRBD2 (5 bases each). This CDR3 region has 16 residues. Germline loops: CDR1 SGHRS, CDR2 YFSETQ. With 4 bases removed from V and 3 bases from J, the gap between germline ends came to 20 bases. CDR3 nucleotide sequence: TGCGCCAGCAGCCCGGGGACCTACCTGTTTGGCTACGAGCAGTACGTC. Translating it yields CASSPGTYLFGYEQYV.

The chain links TRBV5-5 to TRBJ2-6; no clear D gene. Trimming removed 4 bases from V and 1 base from J, with 15 bases in between. The germline V gene encodes CDR1 SGHKS and CDR2 YYEKEE (reference sequence). CDR3 size: 17 residues. CDR3 sequence reads: CASSPAWSTSGANVLTF. CDR3 bases: TGTGCCAGCAGCCCCGCCTGGTCCACGTCTGGGGCCAACGTCCTGACTTTC. The variable domain in full, with the rest retrieved from reference TRBV5-5 and TRBJ2-6, is DAGVTQSPTHLIKTRGQQVTLRCSPISGHKSVSWYQQVLGQGPQFIFQYYEKEERGRGNFPDRFSARQFPNYSSELNVNALLLGDSALYLCASSPAWSTSGANVLTFGAGSRLTVL.

This clonotype was seen at least ten times. The chain has TRBV12-3 or TRBV12-4 and TRBJ1-4; D is ambiguous. Trimming stripped 3 bases from V and 0 bases from J, with 5 bases between. The CDR3 has 14 residues. The CDR3 protein is CASSFGATNEKLFF. The CDR3 nucleotides read TGTGCCAGCAGTTTCGGTGCAACTAATGAAAAACTGTTTTTT.

This clonotype was seen more than once but under ten times. V usage is TRBV6-5 and J usage is TRBJ2-1, with a tentative D call TRBD1 (5 bases). Per germline, CDR1 MNHEY and CDR2 SVGAGI. This CDR3 has 16 residues. Trimming removed 0 bases from V and 6 bases from J, with 15 bases in between. The CDR3 region has the DNA TGTGCCAGCAGTTACTCGAGAGGTGGTAGGGGCAATGAGCAGTTCTTC. It yields the protein CASSYSRGGRGNEQFF.

This clonotype was observed many times. The rearrangement links TRBV20-1 to TRBJ2-1; D unresolved. CDR1 is DFQATT, CDR2 SNEGSKA, per germline (reference sequence). The length of the CDR3 is 13 residues. Trimming shortened V by 6 bases and J by 9 bases, and 18 bases separated the two germline ends. CDR3 residues: CSAITLPWSEQFF. DNA for the CDR3: TGCAGTGCCATAACCCTCCCCTGGAGTGAGCAGTTCTTC.